This T cell receptor beta chain was obtained from a study of immune evolution from preneoplasia to lung adenocarcinoma. Broader study findings: Normal lung had the highest top T cell clone frequencies.

The CDR3 consists of 16 residues. Germline V gene data show CDR1 as MNHNS and CDR2 as SASEGT. Trimming took off 4 bases at V and 3 bases at J, with 17 bases between the two ends. In the case of this clone: The antigen is not known.

TCRdb keeps only in-frame clones here, not all; method: immunoSEQ multiplex PCR. The sample shows several thousand clones, roughly 77% of them seen only once. Sequenced: FFPE lung adenocarcinoma in situ tissue. The gene calls are TRBV6-1 and TRBJ2-3, with TRBD2 as a possible D gene (6 bases). This TCR was sampled from a person aged 70 to 80 with lung adenocarcinoma. CDR3 region: CASSAGGAPRTDTQYF. In DNA, the CDR3 is TGTGCCAGCAGTGCCGGGGGTGCACCTAGAACAGATACGCAGTATTTT.